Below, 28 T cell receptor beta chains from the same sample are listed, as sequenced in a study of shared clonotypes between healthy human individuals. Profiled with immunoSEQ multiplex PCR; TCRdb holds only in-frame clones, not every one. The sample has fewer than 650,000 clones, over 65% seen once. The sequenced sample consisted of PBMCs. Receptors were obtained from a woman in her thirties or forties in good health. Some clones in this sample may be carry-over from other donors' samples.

CDR3 DNA sequence: TGTGCCAGCAGCACTAGCGGATACAATGAGCAGTTCTTC. Its translation: CASSTSGYNEQFF. J is TRBJ2-1 and V is TRBV11-2; 8 bases agree with TRBD2. From germline, CDR1 is SGHAT and CDR2 FQNNGV. The CDR3 has 13 amino acids. V lost 5 bases to trimming and J lost 4 bases; unmatched junction nucleotides: 1.

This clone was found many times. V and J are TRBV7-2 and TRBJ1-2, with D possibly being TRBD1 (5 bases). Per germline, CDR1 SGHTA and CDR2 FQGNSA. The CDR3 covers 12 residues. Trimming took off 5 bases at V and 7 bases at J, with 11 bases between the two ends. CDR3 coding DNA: TGTGCCAGCAGCCGGGACGTTGCTGGCTACACCTTC. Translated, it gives CASSRDVAGYTF.

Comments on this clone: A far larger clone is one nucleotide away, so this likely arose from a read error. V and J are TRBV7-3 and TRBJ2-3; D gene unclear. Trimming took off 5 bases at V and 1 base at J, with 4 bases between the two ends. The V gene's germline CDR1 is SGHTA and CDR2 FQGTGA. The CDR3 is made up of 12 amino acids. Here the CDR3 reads CASSDRTDTQYF. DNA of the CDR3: TGTGCCAGCAGCGACCGCACAGATACGCAGTATTTT.

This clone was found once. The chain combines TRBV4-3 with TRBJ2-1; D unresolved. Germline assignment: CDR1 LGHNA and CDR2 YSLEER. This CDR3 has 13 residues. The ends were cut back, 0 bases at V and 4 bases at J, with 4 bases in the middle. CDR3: CASSQDTYNEQFF. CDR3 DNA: TGCGCCAGCAGCCAAGACACTTACAATGAGCAGTTCTTC.

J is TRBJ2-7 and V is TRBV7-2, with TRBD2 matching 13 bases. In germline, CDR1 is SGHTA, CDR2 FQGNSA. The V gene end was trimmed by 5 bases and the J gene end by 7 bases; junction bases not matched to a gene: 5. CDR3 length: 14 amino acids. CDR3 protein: CASSPGLAGWEQYF. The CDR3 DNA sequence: TGTGCCAGCAGCCCGGGACTAGCGGGATGGGAGCAGTACTTC.

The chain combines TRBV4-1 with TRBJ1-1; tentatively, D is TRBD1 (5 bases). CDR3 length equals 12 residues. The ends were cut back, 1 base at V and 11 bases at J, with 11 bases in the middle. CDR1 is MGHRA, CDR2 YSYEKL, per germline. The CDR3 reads CASSQGPYRAFF. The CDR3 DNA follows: TGCGCCAGCAGCCAAGGCCCATACAGGGCTTTCTTT.

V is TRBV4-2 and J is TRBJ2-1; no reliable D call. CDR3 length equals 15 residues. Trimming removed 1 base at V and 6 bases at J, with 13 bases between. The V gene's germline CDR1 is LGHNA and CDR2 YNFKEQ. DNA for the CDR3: TGTGCCAGCAGCCAAGTAAACCCGACCCCCAATGAGCAGTTCTTC. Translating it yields CASSQVNPTPNEQFF.

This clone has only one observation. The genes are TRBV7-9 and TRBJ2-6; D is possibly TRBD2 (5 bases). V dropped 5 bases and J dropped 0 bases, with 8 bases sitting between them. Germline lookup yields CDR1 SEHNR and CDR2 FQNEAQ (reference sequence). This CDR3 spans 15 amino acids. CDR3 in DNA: TGTGCCAGCAGCCCGGGGAACTCTGGGGCCAACGTCCTGACTTTC. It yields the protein CASSPGNSGANVLTF.

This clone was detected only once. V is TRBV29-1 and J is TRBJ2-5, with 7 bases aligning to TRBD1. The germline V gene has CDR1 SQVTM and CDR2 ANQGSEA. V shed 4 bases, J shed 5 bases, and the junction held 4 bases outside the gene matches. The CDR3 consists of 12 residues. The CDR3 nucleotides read TGCAGCGTTGTGGGCAGGGGGGAGACCCAGTACTTC. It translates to CSVVGRGETQYF.

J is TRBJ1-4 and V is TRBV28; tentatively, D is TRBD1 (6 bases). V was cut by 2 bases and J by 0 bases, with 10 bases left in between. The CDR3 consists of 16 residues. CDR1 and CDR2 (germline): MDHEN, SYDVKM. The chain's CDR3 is CASSLDRSATNEKLFF. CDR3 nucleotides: TGTGCCAGCAGTTTAGACAGGTCTGCAACTAATGAAAAACTGTTTTTT.

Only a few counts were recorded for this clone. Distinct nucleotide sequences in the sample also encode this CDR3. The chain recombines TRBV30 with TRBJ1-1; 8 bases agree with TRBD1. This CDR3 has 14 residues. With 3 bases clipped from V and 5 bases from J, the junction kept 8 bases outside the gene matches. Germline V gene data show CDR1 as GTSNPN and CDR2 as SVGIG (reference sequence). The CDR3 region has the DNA TGTGCCTGGAGGAGACAGGGGTTAAGAACTGAAGCTTTCTTT. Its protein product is CAWRRQGLRTEAFF.

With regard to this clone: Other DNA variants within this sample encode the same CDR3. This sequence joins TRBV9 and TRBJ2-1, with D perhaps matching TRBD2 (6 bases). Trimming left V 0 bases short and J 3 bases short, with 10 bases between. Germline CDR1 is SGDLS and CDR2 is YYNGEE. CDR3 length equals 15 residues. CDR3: CASSVGTSSYNEQFF. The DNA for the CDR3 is TGTGCCAGCAGCGTAGGTACTAGCAGCTACAATGAGCAGTTCTTC.

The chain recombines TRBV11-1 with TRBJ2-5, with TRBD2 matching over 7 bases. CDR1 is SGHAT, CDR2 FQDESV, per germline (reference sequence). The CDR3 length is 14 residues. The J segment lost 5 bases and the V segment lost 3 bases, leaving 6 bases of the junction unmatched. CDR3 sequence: CASSFGQGGETQYF. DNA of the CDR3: TGTGCCAGCAGCTTCGGGCAGGGAGGGGAGACCCAGTACTTC.

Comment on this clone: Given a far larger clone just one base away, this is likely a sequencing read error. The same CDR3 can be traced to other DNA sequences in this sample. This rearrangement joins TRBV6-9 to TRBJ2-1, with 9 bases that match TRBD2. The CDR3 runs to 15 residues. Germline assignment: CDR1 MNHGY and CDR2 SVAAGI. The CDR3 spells CASSPGTSSNNEQFF. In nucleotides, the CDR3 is TGCGCCAGCAGCCCCGGGACTAGCTCGAACAATGAGCAGTTCTTC.

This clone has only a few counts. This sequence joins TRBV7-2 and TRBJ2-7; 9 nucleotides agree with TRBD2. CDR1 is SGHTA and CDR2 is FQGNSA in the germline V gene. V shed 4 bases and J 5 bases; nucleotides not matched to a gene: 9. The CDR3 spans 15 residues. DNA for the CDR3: TGTGCCAGCAGCTGGTCCGGGACTAGCAACCACGAGCAGTACTTC. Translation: CASSWSGTSNHEQYF.

CDR3 nucleotide sequence: TGCGCCAGCAGTGAGTCCGGGTCTGAGCAGTACTTC. Protein: CASSESGSEQYF. The rearrangement uses TRBV10-1 and TRBJ2-7; D is unclear. Looked up from germline, CDR1 is WNHNN and CDR2 is SYGVQD (reference sequence). The ends were cut back, 0 bases at V and 7 bases at J, with 7 bases in the middle. This CDR3 has 12 amino acids.

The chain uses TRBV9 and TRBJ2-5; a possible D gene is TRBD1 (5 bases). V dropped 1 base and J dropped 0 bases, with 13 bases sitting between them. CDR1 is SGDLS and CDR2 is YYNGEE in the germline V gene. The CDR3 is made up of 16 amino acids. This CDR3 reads CASSVQDTIYQETQYF. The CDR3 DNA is TGTGCCAGCAGCGTACAGGACACGATATACCAAGAGACCCAGTACTTC.

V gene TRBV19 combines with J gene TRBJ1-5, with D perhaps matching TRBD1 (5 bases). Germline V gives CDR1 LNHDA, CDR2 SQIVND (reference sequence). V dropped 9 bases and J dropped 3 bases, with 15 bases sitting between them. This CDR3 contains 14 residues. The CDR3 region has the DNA TGTGCCAGCACTGACGACAGTACCAATCAGCCCCAGCATTTT. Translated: CASTDDSTNQPQHF.

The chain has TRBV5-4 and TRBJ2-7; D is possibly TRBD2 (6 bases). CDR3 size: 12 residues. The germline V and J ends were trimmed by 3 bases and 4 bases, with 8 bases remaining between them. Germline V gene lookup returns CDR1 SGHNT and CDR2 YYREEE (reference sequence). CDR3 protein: CASSWGGYEQYF. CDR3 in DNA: TGTGCCAGCAGCTGGGGAGGATACGAGCAGTACTTC.

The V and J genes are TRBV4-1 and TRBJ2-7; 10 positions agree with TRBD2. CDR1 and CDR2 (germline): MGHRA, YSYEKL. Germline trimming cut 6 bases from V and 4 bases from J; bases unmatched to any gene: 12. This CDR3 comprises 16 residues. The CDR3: CASSLAGGAGGYEQYF. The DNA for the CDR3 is TGCGCCAGCAGTCTTGCGGGGGGAGCGGGAGGGTACGAGCAGTACTTC.

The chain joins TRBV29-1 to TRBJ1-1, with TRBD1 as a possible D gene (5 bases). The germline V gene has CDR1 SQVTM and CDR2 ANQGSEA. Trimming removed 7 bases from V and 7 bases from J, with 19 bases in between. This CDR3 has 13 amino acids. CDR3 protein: CSARQKIGGEAFF. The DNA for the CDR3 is TGCAGCGCCCGACAGAAAATTGGTGGTGAAGCTTTCTTT.

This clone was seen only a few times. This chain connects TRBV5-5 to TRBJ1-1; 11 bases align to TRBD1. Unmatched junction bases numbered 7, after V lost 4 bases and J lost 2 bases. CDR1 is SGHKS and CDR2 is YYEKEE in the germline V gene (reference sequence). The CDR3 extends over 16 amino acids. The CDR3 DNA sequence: TGTGCCAGCAGCATGGGACAGGGGGTCGAAAACACTGAAGCTTTCTTT. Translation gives CASSMGQGVENTEAFF.

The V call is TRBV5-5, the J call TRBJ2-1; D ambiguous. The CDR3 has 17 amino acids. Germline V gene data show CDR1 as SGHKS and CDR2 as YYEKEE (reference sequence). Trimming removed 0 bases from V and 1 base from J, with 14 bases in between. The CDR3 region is CASSLDGMAISYNEQFF. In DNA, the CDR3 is TGTGCCAGCAGCTTGGATGGTATGGCAATTTCCTACAATGAGCAGTTCTTC.

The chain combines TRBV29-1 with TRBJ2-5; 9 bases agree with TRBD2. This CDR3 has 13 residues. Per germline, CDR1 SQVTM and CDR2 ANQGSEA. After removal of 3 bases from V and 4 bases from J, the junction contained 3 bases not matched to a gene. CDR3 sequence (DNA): TGCAGCGTTGACTTAGCGGGAGTAGAGACCCAGTACTTC. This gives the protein CSVDLAGVETQYF.

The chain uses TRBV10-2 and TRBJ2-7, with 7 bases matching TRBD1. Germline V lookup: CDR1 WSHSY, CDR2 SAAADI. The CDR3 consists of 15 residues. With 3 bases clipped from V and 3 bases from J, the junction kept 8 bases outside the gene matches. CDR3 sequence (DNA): TGCGCCAGCAGTGACACAGGGGACAGCATCTACGAGCAGTACTTC. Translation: CASSDTGDSIYEQYF.

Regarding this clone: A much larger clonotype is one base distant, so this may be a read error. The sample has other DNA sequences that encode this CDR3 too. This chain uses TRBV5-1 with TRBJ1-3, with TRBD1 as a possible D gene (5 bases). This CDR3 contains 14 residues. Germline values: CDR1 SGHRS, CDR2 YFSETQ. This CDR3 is CASSSGTLGNTIYF. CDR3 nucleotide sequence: TGCGCCAGCAGCTCCGGGACGCTTGGAAACACTATATATTTT. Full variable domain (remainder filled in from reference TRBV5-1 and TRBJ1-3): KAGVTQTPRYLIKTRGQQVTLSCSPISGHRSVSWYQQTPGQGLQFLFEYFSETQRNKGNFPGRFSGRQFSNSRSEMNVSTLELGDSALYLCASSSGTLGNTIYFGEGSWLTVV.

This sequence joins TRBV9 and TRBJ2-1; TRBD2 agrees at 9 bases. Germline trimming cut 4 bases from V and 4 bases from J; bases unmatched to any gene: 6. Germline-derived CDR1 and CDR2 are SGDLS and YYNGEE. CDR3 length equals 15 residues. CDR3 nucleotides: TGTGCCAGCAGCTCGGGACTAGCAGAATACAATGAGCAGTTCTTC. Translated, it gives CASSSGLAEYNEQFF. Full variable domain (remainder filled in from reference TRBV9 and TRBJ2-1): DSGVTQTPKHLITATGQRVTLRCSPRSGDLSVYWYQQSLDQGLQFLIQYYNGEERAKGNILERFSAQQFPDLHSELNLSSLELGDSALYFCASSSGLAEYNEQFFGPGTRLTVL.

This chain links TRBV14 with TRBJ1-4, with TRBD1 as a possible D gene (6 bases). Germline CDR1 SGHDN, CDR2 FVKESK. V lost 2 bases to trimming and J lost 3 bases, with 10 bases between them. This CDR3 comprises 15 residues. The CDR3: CASSQTQGSNEKLFF. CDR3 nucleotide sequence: TGTGCCAGCAGCCAAACACAGGGATCTAATGAAAAACTGTTTTTT.